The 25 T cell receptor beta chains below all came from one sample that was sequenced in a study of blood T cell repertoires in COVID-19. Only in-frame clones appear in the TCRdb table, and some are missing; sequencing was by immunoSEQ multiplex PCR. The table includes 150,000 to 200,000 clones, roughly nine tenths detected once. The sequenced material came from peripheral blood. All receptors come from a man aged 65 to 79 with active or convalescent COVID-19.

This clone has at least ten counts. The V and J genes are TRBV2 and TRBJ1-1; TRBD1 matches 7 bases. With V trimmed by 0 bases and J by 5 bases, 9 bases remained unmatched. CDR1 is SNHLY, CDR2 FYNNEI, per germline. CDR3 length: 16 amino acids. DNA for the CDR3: TGTGCCAGCAGTGAAGCGGCGGGGACAGTGGGAACTGAAGCTTTCTTT. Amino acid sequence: CASSEAAGTVGTEAFF.

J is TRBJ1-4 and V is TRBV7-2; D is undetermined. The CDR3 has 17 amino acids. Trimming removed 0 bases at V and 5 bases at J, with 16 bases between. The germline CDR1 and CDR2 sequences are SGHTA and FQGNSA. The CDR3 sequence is CASSLALGLGENEKLFF. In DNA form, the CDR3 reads TGTGCCAGCAGCTTAGCGCTTGGCCTCGGGGAGAATGAAAAACTGTTTTTT.

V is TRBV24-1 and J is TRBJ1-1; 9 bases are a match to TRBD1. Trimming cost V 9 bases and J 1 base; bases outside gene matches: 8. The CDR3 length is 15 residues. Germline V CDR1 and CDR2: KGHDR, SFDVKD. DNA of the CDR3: TGTGCCACCTCCGGGACAGGGTACGGGAACACTGAAGCTTTCTTT. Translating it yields CATSGTGYGNTEAFF.

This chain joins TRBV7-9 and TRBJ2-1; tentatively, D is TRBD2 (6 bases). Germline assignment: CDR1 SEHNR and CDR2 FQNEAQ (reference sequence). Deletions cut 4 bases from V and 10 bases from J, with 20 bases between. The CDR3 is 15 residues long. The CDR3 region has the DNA TGTGCCAGCAGCTACCCGGGACTGGGGCTTCAAGAGCAGTTCTTC. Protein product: CASSYPGLGLQEQFF.

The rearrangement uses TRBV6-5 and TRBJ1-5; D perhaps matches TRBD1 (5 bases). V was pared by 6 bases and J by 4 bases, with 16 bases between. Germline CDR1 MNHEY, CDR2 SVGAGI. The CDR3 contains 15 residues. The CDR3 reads CASSASPGGNQPQHF. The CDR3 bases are TGTGCCAGCAGCGCCTCCCCGGGGGGGAATCAGCCCCAGCATTTT.

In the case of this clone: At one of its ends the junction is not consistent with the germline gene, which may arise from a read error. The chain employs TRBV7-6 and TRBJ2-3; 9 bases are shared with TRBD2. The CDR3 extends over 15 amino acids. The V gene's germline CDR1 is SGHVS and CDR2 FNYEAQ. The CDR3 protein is CASSTGGRATHTQYF. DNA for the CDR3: TGTGCCAGCAGCACGGGCGGGAGGGCCACACATACGCAGTATTTT.

CDR3: CASFRDIQETQYF. In DNA form, the CDR3 reads TGTGCCAGCTTTCGGGACATCCAAGAGACCCAGTACTTC. The chain joins TRBV2 to TRBJ2-5, with D perhaps matching TRBD1 (6 bases). Germline V gene data show CDR1 as SNHLY and CDR2 as FYNNEI. Trimming stripped 8 bases from V and 1 base from J, with 11 bases between. The CDR3 is 13 amino acids. Combining the CDR3 with reference TRBV2 and TRBJ2-5 gives the whole variable domain EPEVTQTPSHQVTQMGQEVILRCVPISNHLYFYWYRQILGQKVEFLVSFYNNEISEKSEIFDDQFSVERPDGSNFTLKIRSTKLEDSAMYFCASFRDIQETQYFGPGTRLLVL.

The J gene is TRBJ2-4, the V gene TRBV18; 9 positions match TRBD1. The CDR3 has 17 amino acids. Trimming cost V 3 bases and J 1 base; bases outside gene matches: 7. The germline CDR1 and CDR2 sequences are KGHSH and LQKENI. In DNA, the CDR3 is TGTGCCAGCTCACCCGTCCCGGGACAGGGTGCCAAAAACATTCAGTACTTC. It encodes CASSPVPGQGAKNIQYF. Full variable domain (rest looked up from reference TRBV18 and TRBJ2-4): NAGVMQNPRHLVRRRGQEARLRCSPMKGHSHVYWYRQLPEEGLKFMVYLQKENIIDESGMPKERFSAEFPKEGPSILRIQQVVRGDSAAYFCASSPVPGQGAKNIQYFGAGTRLSVL.

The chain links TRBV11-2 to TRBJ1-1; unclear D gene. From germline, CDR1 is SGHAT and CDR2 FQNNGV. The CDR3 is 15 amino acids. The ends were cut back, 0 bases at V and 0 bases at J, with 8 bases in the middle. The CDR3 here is CASSLDLQVNTEAFF. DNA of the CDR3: TGTGCCAGCAGCTTAGATCTCCAGGTGAACACTGAAGCTTTCTTT.

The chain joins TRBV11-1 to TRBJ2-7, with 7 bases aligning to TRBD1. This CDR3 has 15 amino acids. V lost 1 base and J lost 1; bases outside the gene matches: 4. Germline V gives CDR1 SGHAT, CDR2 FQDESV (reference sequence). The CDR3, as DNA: TGTGCCAGCAGCTTAGATCGGACAGGTTCCTACGAGCAGTACTTC. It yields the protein CASSLDRTGSYEQYF. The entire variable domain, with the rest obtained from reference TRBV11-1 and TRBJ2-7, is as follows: EAEVAQSPRYKITEKSQAVAFWCDPISGHATLYWYRQILGQGPELLVQFQDESVVDDSQLPKDRFSAERLKGVDSTLKIQPAELGDSAMYLCASSLDRTGSYEQYFGPGTRLTVT.

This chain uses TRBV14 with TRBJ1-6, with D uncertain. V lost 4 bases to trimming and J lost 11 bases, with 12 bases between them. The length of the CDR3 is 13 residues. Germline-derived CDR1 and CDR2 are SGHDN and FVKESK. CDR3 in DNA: TGTGCCAGCAGCCCCGAGACGAGGCCACCCCTCCACTTT. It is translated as CASSPETRPPLHF.

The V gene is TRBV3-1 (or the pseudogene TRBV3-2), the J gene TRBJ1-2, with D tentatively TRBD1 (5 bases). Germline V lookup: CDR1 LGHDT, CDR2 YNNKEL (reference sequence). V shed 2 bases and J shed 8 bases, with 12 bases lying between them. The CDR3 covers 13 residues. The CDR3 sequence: CASSQHRRGGYTF. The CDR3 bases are TGTGCCAGCAGCCAACATCGGAGGGGCGGCTACACCTTC.

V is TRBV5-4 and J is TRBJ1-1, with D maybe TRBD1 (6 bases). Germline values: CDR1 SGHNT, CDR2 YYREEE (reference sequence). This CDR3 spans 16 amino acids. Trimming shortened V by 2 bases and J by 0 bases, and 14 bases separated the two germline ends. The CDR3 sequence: CASSLPGHVMNTEAFF. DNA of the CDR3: TGTGCCAGCAGCTTACCGGGACACGTTATGAACACTGAAGCTTTCTTT. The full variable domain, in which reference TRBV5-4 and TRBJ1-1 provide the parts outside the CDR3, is ETGVTQSPTHLIKTRGQQVTLRCSSQSGHNTVSWYQQALGQGPQFIFQYYREEENGRGNFPPRFSGLQFPNYSSELNVNALELDDSALYLCASSLPGHVMNTEAFFGQGTRLTVV.

CDR3 sequence (DNA): TGTGCCACCCAGGGGGCACTAGCGGGAGGGGGAGAGACCCAGTACTTC. Amino acid sequence: CATQGALAGGGETQYF. This sequence joins TRBV24-1 and TRBJ2-5, with TRBD2 identical over 13 bases. The CDR3 totals 16 residues. Germline loops: CDR1 KGHDR, CDR2 SFDVKD. The V and J ends lost 9 bases and 4 bases, in that order; junction bases with no gene match: 10.

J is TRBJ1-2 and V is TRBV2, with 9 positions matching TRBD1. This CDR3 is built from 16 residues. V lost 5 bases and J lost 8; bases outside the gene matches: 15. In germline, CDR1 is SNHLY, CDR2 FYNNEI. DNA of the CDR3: TGTGCCAGCAGTTTCCTCCGTGGACAGGGGAAGGAGGGCTACACCTTC. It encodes CASSFLRGQGKEGYTF. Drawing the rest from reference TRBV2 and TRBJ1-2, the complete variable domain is EPEVTQTPSHQVTQMGQEVILRCVPISNHLYFYWYRQILGQKVEFLVSFYNNEISEKSEIFDDQFSVERPDGSNFTLKIRSTKLEDSAMYFCASSFLRGQGKEGYTFGSGTRLTVV.

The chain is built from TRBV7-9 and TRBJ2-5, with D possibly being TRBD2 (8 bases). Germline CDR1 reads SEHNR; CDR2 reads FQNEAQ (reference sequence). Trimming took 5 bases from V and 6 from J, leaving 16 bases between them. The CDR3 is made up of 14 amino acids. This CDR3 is CASSVGGGRKTQYF. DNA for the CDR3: TGTGCCAGCAGCGTAGGGGGCGGGAGGAAGACCCAGTACTTC.

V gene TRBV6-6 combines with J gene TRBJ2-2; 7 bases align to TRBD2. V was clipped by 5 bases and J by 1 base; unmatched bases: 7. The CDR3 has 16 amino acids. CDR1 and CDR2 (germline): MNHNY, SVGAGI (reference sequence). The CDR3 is CASSPGLVLNTGELFF. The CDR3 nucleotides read TGTGCCAGCAGTCCTGGACTAGTCCTGAACACCGGGGAGCTGTTTTTT.

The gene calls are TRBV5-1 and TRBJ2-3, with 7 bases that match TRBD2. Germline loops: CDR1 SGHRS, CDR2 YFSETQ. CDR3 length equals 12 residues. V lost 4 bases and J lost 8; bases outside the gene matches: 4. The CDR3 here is CASSAPGGTQYF. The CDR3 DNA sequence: TGCGCCAGCAGCGCGCCGGGAGGTACGCAGTATTTT. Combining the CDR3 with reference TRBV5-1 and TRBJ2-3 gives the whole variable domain KAGVTQTPRYLIKTRGQQVTLSCSPISGHRSVSWYQQTPGQGLQFLFEYFSETQRNKGNFPGRFSGRQFSNSRSEMNVSTLELGDSALYLCASSAPGGTQYFGPGTRLTVL.

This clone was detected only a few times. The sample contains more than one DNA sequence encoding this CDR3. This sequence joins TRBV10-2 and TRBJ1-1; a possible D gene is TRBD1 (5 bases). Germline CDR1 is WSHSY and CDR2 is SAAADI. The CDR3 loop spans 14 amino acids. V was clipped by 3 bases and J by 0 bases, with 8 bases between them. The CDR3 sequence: CASSERQLNTEAFF. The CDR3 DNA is TGCGCCAGCAGTGAAAGACAGTTGAACACTGAAGCTTTCTTT.

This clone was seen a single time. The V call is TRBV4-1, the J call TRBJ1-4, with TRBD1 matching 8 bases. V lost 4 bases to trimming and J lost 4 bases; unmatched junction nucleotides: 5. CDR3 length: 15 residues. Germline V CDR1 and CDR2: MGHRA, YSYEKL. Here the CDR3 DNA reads TGCGCCAGCAGCCCACAGGGACAGGATAATGAAAAACTGTTTTTT. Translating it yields CASSPQGQDNEKLFF.

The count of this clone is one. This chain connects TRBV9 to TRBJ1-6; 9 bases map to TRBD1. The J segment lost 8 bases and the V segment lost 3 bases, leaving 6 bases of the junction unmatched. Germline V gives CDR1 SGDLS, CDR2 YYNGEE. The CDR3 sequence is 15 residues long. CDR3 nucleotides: TGTGCCAGCAGCGGTGGACAGGGGCCGTATTCACCCCTCCACTTT. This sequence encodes CASSGGQGPYSPLHF.

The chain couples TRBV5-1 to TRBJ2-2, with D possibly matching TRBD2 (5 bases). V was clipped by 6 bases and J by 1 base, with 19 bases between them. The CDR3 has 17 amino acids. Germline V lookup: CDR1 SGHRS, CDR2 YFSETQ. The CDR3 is CASNFGWTGENTGELFF. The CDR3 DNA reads TGCGCCAGCAACTTTGGTTGGACTGGAGAGAACACCGGGGAGCTGTTTTTT.

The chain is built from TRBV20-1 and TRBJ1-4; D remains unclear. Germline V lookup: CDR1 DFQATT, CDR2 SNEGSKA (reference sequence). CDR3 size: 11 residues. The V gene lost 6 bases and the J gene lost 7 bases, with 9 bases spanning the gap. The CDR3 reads CSAASVEKLFF. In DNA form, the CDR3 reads TGCAGTGCCGCGTCCGTTGAAAAACTGTTTTTT.

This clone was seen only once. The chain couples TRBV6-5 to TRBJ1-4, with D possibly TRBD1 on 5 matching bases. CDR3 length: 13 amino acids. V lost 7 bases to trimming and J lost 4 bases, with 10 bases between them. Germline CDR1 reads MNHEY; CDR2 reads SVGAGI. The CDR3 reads CASIRQFNEKLFF. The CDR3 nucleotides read TGTGCCAGCATCAGACAGTTTAATGAAAAACTGTTTTTT.

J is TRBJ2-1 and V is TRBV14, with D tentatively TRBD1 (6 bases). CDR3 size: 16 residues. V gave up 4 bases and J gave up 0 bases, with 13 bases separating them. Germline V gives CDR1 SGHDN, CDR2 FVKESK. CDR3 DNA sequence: TGTGCCAGCAGCCGCGAACAGGGATACTCCTACAATGAGCAGTTCTTC. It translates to CASSREQGYSYNEQFF.